This T cell receptor beta chain was found in a study of shared T cell receptors in the human thymus. Sequenced by immunoSEQ multiplex PCR; TCRdb stores in-frame clones only, minus some. The sample consists of hundreds of thousands of clones, about 89% of them appearing once. The germline gives CDR1 MDHEN, CDR2 SYDVKM. Trimming removed 2 bases from V and 6 bases from J, with 8 bases in between. The CDR3 runs to 13 residues. This sample was shared with a second study, whose subject was human thymus T cells. That report adds: Reports from related research described highly overlapping thymic repertoires among unrelated individuals.

This receptor was identified in a boy younger than two with a congenital heart defect. V is TRBV28 and J is TRBJ1-5; unclear D gene. Specimen: thymocytes. CDR3 loop: CASSLQNSQPQHF. CDR3 sequence (DNA): TGTGCCAGCAGTTTACAGAACAGTCAGCCCCAGCATTTT.